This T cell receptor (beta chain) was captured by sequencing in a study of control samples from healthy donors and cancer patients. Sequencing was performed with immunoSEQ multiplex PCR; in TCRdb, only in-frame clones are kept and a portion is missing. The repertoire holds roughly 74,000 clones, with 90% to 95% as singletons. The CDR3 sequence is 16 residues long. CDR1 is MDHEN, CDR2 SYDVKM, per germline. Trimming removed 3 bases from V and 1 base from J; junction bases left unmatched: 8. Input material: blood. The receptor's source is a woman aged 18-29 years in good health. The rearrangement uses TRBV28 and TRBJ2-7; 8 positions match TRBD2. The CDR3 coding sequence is TGTGCCAGCAGTTTTTCGAGCGGGAGTCGGTCCTACGAGCAGTACTTC. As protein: CASSFSSGSRSYEQYF.